This T cell receptor beta chain was retrieved from a study of early T cells in non-severe SARS-CoV-2 infection. About the research overall: With bulk RNA from unsorted whole blood as input, sequencing yielded unpaired chains.

The CDR3 consists of 13 residues. V lost 0 bases and J 5 bases, leaving 7 bases between the germline ends. CDR1 SGHTA and CDR2 FQGTGA come from the germline V gene. Unique molecular identifiers tagged individual cDNA molecules. TCRdb re-called the 5' RACE reads with MiXCR, one entry per CDR3 protein. This table has 85,000 to 100,000 distinct CDR3 sequences, 11% appearing once. Study-wide results and caveats: VDJdb matches were skewed toward anti-spike CD8 T cell responses.

This clonotype was recorded many times. Its target is not known. The sample consisted of whole blood. The gene calls are TRBV7-3 and TRBJ2-5; D not certain. The sequence derives from an adult who was a healthcare worker with PCR-confirmed SARS-CoV-2 infection or an uninfected control (not recorded which). CDR3 DNA: TGTGCCAGCAGCTTAACACCCGATGAGACCCAGTACTTC. Amino acids: CASSLTPDETQYF.